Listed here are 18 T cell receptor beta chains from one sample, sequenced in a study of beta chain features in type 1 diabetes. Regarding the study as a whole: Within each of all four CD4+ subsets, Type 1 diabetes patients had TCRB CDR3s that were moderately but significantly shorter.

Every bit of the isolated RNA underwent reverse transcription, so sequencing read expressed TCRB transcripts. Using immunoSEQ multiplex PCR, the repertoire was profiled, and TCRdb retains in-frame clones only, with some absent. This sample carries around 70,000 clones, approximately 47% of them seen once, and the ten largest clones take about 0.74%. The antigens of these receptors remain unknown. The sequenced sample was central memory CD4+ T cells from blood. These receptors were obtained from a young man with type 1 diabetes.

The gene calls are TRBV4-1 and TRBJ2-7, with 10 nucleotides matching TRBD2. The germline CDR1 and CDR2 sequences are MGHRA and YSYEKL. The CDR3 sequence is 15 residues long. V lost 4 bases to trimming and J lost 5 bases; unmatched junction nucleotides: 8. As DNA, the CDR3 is TGCGCCAGCAGCCCGAGGGGGACTAGCGAAGACGAGCAGTACTTC. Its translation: CASSPRGTSEDEQYF.

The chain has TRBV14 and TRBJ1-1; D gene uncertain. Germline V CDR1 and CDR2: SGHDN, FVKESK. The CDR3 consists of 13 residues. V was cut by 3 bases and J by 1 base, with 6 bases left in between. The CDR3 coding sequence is TGTGCCAGCAGCCAGAACAGGAACACTGAAGCTTTCTTT. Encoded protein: CASSQNRNTEAFF.

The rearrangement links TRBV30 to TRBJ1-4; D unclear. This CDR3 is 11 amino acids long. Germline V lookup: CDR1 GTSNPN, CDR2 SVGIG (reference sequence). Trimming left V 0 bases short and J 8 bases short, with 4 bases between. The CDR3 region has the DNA TGTGCCTGGAGTGTACAAGAAAAACTGTTTTTT. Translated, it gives CAWSVQEKLFF.

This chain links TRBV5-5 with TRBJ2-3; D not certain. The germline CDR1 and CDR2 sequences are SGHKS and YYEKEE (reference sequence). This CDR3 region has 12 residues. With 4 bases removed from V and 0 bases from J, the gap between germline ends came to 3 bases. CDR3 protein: CASSGSTDTQYF. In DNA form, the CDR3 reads TGTGCCAGCAGCGGCAGCACAGATACGCAGTATTTT.

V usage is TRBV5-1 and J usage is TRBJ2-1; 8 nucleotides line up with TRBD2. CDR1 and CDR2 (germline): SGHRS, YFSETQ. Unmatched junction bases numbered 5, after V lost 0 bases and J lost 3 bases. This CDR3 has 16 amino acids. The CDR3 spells CASSLAASGFYNEQFF. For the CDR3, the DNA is TGCGCCAGCAGCTTGGCGGCTAGCGGGTTCTACAATGAGCAGTTCTTC.

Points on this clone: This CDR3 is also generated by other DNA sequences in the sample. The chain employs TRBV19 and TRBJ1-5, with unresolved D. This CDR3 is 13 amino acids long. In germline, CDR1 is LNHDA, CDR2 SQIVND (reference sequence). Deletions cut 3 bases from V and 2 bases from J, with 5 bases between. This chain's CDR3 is CASSIGRNQPQHF. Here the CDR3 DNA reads TGTGCCAGTAGTATTGGGCGCAATCAGCCCCAGCATTTT.

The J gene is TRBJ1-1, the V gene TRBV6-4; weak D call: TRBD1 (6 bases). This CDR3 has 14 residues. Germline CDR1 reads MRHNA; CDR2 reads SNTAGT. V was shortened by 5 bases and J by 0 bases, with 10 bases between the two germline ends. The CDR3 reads CASSLQGMNTEAFF. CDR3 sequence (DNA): TGTGCCAGCAGTCTACAGGGCATGAACACTGAAGCTTTCTTT.

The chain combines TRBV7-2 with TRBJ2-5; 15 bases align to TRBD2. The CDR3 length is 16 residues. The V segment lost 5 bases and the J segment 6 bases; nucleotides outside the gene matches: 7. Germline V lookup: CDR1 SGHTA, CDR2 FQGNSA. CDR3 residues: CASSSRTSGGAQTQYF. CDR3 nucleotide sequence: TGTGCCAGCAGCAGCCGGACTAGCGGGGGGGCGCAGACCCAGTACTTC.

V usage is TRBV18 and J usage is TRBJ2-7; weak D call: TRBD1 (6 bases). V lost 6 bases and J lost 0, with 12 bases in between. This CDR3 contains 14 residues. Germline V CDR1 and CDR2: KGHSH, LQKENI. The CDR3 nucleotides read TGTGCCAGCTCGCCGGACAGTGGCTCCTACGAGCAGTACTTC. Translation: CASSPDSGSYEQYF.

CDR3 sequence reads: CASRDRGSTDTQYF. DNA for the CDR3: TGTGCCAGTCGGGACAGGGGCTCCACAGATACGCAGTATTTT. This chain uses TRBV2 with TRBJ2-3, with 10 bases that match TRBD1. This CDR3 is 14 amino acids long. Trimming cost V 9 bases and J 2 bases; bases outside gene matches: 5. Germline V gives CDR1 SNHLY, CDR2 FYNNEI.

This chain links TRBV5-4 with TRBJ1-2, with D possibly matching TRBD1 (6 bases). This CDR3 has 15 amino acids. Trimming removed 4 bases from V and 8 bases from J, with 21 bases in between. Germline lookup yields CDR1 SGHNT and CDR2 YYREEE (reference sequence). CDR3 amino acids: CASSLGGGGVGGYTF. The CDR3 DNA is TGTGCCAGCAGCCTTGGGGGAGGGGGTGTAGGAGGCTACACCTTC.

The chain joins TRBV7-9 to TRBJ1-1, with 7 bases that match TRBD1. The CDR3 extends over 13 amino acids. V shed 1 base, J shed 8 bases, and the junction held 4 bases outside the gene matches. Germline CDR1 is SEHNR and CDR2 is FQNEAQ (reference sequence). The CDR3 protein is CASSLEGAGEAFF. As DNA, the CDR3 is TGTGCCAGCAGCTTAGAGGGGGCGGGCGAAGCTTTCTTT.

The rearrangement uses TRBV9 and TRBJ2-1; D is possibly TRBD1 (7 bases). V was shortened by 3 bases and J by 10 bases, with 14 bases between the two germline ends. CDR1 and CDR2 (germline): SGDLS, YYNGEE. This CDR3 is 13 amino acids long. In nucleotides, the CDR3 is TGTGCCAGCAGCGGACCCAGGGGGGACGAGCAGTTCTTC. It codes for CASSGPRGDEQFF.

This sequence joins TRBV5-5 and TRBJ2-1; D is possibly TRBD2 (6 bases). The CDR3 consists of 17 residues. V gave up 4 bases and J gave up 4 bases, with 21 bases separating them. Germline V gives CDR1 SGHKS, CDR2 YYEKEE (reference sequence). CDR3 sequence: CASSLGVGGGFYNEQFF. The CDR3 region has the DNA TGTGCCAGCAGCCTGGGGGTCGGAGGAGGGTTTTACAATGAGCAGTTCTTC.

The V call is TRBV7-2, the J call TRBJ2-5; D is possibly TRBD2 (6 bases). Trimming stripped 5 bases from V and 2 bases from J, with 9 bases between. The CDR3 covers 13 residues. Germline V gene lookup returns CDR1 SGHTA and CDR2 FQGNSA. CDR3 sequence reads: CASSTGGQETQYF. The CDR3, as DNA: TGTGCCAGCAGCACCGGGGGTCAAGAGACCCAGTACTTC.

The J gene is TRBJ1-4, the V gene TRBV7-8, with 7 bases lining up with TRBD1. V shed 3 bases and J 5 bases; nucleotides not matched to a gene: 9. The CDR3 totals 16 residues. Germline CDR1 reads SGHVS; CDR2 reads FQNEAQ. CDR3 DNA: TGTGCCAGCAGCTTCACAGGTCGAGGGGGCAATGAAAAACTGTTTTTT. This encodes CASSFTGRGGNEKLFF.

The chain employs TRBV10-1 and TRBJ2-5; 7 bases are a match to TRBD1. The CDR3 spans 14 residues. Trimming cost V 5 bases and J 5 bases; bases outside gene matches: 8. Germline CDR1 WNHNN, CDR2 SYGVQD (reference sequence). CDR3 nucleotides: TGCGCCAGCAGTTCAGGGGGTCTCGGGGAGACCCAGTACTTC. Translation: CASSSGGLGETQYF.

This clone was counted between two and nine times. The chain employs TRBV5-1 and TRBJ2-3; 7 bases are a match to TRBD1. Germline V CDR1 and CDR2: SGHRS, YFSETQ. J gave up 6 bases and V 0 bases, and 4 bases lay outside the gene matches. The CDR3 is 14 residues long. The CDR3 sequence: CASSLGTGADTQYF. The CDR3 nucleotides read TGCGCCAGCAGCTTGGGAACAGGGGCGGATACGCAGTATTTT.